Given below is one T cell receptor (beta chain) in context. No cognate antigen has been identified for it. Base qualities are not provided; no much larger clone lies one nucleotide away. Other DNA sequences in this sample translate to the same CDR3. The data stem from a study of shared clonotypes between healthy human individuals (dated by TCRdb to the early 2020s). Notes on the research overall: Three men and two women, aged 18 to 49 years, made up the cohort. Leukapheresis yielded between about 0.85 and 9.5 billion PBMCs per donor. Per donor, three plates each were used for CD4 naive and CD4 memory, two for CD8 naive, and one for CD8 memory. Libraries were prepared and TCR repertoires were sequenced by different laboratories using diverse techniques, in order to increase sequencing depth and limit assay-specific biases. To estimate repertoire size and how much clonotypes are shared between individuals, the study performed deep sequencing of blood TCR repertoires from five healthy adults.

Overall results and qualifications from the work: Based on pairwise subsampling, the degree of clonotype sharing among donors was expected to be affected by sequencing depth. Estimated clonotype richness was generally larger for naive than for memory subsets. Higher generation probabilities were observed for clonotypes shared by all four sorted-subset donors than for non-shared clonotypes. About 4.5% of naive CD4, around 3.6% of naive CD8, roughly 2.4% of memory CD4, and 0.35% to 0.5% of memory CD8 clonotypes were shared across a few donors. Sampling was restricted to blood, and TCR repertoires in tissue are likely to differ from TCR repertoires in blood. Because the study included only a small number of donors, the genetic and exposure-history diversity represented was limited. Rarefaction of sorted-subset datasets indicated incomplete sequencing despite the large sequencing depth.

V trim: 4 bases; J trim: 2 bases; unmatched bases: 5. CDR1 and CDR2 (MDHEN, SYDVKM) derive from the germline V gene. The CDR3 holds 15 amino acids from the cysteine to the phenylalanine. Only the CDR3 part of the read is kept: 45 bases, read in frame from the first base. The donors were healthy, HIV-negative adults who had no recently reported acute infections or vaccinations. Every donor was a Caucasian adult living in Nashville, Tennessee, USA. Magnetic negative selection was used to enrich CD4+ T cells, after which naive cells were positively selected on CD45RA and the negative fraction became the memory subset. Blood was collected by leukapheresis, and PBMCs were isolated by Ficoll-Histopaque density gradient centrifugation and then cryopreserved in liquid nitrogen vapor phase. Analytical flow cytometry was used to check the purity and quantity of every magnetically sorted T cell population. Genomic DNA was isolated from each sorted fraction and quantified by UV absorbance on a Nanodrop 2000c.

Using the deep immunoSEQ assay, TCR CDR3 regions were amplified from genomic DNA by multiplex PCR. For each cell subset, the extracted genomic DNA was distributed evenly across all wells of several immunoSEQ 96-well plates, and each plate served as one replicate. Each replicate PCR for sorted subsets received roughly 200 ng genomic DNA, equal to about 30,000 T cell genomes. The purified libraries were quantified using a Qubit 3.0 fluorometer, sized with a Bioanalyzer 2100, and then quantified again using the KAPA Library Quantification kit. Each immunoSEQ 96-well plate was sequenced on its own single-read 150-cycle Illumina NextSeq 550 flow cell. The source study handled its data this way. The immunoSEQ output contained only junctional sequences without quality scores, so filtering could not match that applied to full-length reads. Sequences were annotated with PyIR, a Python wrapper for IgBLAST v1.9, and V/J genes and CDR3 were assigned using IMGT germline references. Reads were removed for weak V/J assignments (E-value above 1e-6), missing CDR3, stop codons, out-of-frame junctions, or ambiguous translated residues. V3J clonotypes were defined as sequences sharing an identical inferred V gene, J gene, and CDR3 amino acid sequence. The percentage overlap between two repertoires was calculated by dividing the number of shared unique clonotypes by the size of the smaller repertoire. Repertoire richness was assessed with RTK rarefaction, the Chao1 estimator, and Recon v2.1 estimates of unobserved clonotypes. Generation probabilities were computed with OLGA for all TCRbeta clonotypes obtained by the gDNA method from a handful of donors. This is the immuneACCESS table as TCRdb keeps it, with only in-frame sequences that have V and J called. A part of the clones is gone; compared with another copy, unresolved V genes explain less than half, and the rest is unexplained. V and J calls and clone size follow that table, whereas D and trimming were derived from the DNA. Recorded for this sample are 550,000 to 850,000 clones; over 55% of them occurred a single time. The leading ten clones occupy roughly 1.8% of the sample.

The sample consisted of memory CD4+ T cells sorted from blood. Read against the paper, the sample's cell subset or site label means: CD45RA-negative fraction. The source of this sequence is a woman younger than 45 in good health. Here the chain combines TRBV28 and TRBJ2-7; 10 bases in the middle match TRBD2. The CDR3 corresponds to CASSSLAGGTYEQYF. In nucleotides, the sequence is TGTGCCAGCAGTTCCTTAGCGGGAGGAACCTACGAGCAGTACTTC.